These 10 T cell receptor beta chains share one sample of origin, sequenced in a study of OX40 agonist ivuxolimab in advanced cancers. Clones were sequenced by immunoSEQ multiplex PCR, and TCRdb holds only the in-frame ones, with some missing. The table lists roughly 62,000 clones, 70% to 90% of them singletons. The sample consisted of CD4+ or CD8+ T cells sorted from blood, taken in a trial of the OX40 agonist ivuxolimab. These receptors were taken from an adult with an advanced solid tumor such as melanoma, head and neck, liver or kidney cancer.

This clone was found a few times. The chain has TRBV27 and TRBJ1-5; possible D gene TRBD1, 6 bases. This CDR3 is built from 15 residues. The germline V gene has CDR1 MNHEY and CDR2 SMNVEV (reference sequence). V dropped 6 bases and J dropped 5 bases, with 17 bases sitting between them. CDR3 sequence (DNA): TGTGCCAGCAGCCCAGACAGGTCCCCTTATCAGCCCCAGCATTTT. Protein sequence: CASSPDRSPYQPQHF.

In DNA form, the CDR3 reads TGTGCCAGCAGGCCACAGGGGCGGGGGACAGATACGCAGTATTTT. This encodes CASRPQGRGTDTQYF. This sequence joins TRBV6-5 and TRBJ2-3; D might be TRBD1 or TRBD2, each matching 7 bases. Germline V lookup: CDR1 MNHEY, CDR2 SVGAGI. The V gene lost 6 bases and the J gene lost 3 bases, with 16 bases spanning the gap. This CDR3 is 15 amino acids long.

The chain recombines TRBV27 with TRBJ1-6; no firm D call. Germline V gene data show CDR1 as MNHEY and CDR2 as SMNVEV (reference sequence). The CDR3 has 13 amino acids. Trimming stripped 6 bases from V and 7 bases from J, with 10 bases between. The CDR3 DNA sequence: TGTGCCAGCAGACCGGGCCTGAATTCACCCCTCCACTTT. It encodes CASRPGLNSPLHF.

The CDR3 DNA follows: TGTGCCACCAGCAGAGTGGGGACTAGGGCCTACAATGAGCAGTTCTTC. Translating gives CATSRVGTRAYNEQFF. The V gene is TRBV15, the J gene TRBJ2-1, with 8 positions matching TRBD2. Germline CDR1 reads LNHNV; CDR2 reads YYDKDF (reference sequence). The CDR3 extends over 16 amino acids. The J segment lost 2 bases and the V segment lost 1 base, leaving 4 bases of the junction unmatched.

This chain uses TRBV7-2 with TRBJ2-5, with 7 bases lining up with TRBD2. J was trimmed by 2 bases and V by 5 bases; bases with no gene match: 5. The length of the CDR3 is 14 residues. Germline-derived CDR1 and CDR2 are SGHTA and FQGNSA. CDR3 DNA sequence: TGTGCCAGCAGCCAAGGACTAGTACAAGAGACCCAGTACTTC. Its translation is CASSQGLVQETQYF.

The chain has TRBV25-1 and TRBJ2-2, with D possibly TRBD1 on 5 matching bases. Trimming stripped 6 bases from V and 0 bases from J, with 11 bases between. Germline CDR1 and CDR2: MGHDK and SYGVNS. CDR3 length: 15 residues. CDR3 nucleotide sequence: TGTGCCAGCAGCAGGGCAGTTACGAACACCGGGGAGCTGTTTTTT. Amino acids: CASSRAVTNTGELFF.

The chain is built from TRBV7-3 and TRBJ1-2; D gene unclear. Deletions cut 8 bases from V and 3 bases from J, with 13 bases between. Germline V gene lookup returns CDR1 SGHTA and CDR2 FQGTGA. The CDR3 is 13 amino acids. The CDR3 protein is CASSSTHHYGYTF. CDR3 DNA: TGTGCCAGCTCCTCGACTCACCACTATGGCTACACCTTC. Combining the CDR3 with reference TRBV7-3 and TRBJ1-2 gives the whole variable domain GAGVSQTPSNKVTEKGKYVELRCDPISGHTALYWYRQSLGQGPEFLIYFQGTGAADDSGLPNDRFFAVRPEGSVSTLKIQRTERGDSAVYLCASSSTHHYGYTFGSGTRLTVV.

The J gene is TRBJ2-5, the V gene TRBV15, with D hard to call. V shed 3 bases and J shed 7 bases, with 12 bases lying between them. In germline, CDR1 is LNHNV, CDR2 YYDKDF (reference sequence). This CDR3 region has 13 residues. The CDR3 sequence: CATSSLARGTQYF. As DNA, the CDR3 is TGTGCCACCAGCAGCTTAGCACGAGGGACCCAGTACTTC.

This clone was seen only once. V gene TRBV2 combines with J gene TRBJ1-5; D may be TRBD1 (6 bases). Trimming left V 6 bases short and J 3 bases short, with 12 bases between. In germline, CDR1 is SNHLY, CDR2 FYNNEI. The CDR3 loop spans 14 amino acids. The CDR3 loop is CASRETGNNQPQHF. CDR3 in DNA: TGTGCCAGCAGGGAAACAGGGAACAATCAGCCCCAGCATTTT.

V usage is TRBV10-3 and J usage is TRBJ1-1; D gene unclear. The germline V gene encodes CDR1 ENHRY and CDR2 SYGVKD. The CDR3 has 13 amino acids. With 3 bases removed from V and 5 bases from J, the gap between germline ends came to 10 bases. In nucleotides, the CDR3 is TGTGCCATCAGTGACAATGGCGGAACTGAAGCTTTCTTT. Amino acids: CAISDNGGTEAFF.